This passage covers 9 T cell receptor beta chains from one sample sequenced in a study of beta chain features in type 1 diabetes. TCRB transcripts that were expressed got sequenced, as all of the isolated RNA had been reverse transcribed. Sequencing was performed with immunoSEQ multiplex PCR; in TCRdb, only in-frame clones are kept and a portion is missing. The sample records about 350,000 clones, about 19% being singletons. The sample consisted of naive CD4+ T cells from blood. The receptor source for this set is a woman under 30 in good health.

This clone has more than one count but fewer than ten. The genes are TRBV5-1 and TRBJ1-2; weak D call: TRBD1 (5 bases). The CDR3 length is 13 residues. Per the germline V gene, CDR1 is SGHRS and CDR2 is YFSETQ. The V end lost 0 bases, the J end lost 6 bases, and 9 bases lay between the germline ends. CDR3 coding DNA: TGCGCCAGCAGCTTGGAGCAGGGTGATGGCTACACCTTC. Amino acids: CASSLEQGDGYTF.

This clone turned up a few times. The sample has other DNA sequences that encode this CDR3 too. This sequence joins TRBV6-6 and TRBJ2-7; D call uncertain. CDR3 length equals 11 residues. Germline V gene sequence: CDR1 MNHNY, CDR2 SVGAGI (reference sequence). Trimming removed 6 bases from V and 7 bases from J, with 10 bases in between. DNA of the CDR3: TGTGCCAGCAGCCTCGCTCGGGAGCAGTACTTC. Its protein is CASSLAREQYF.

The chain couples TRBV4-2 to TRBJ2-3, with TRBD2 matching 8 bases. The CDR3 totals 15 residues. CDR1 is LGHNA, CDR2 YNFKEQ, per germline. The V segment lost 0 bases and the J segment 5 bases; nucleotides outside the gene matches: 4. The CDR3 spells CASSQDGTRVDTQYF. In DNA, the CDR3 is TGTGCCAGCAGCCAAGACGGGACTAGGGTAGATACGCAGTATTTT.

V gene TRBV29-1 combines with J gene TRBJ2-1, with D possibly TRBD1 on 5 matching bases. CDR3 length: 12 amino acids. The V gene lost 5 bases and the J gene lost 5 bases, with 10 bases spanning the gap. Per germline, CDR1 SQVTM and CDR2 ANQGSEA. DNA of the CDR3: TGCAGCGTTCGAATAGGGGACAATGAGCAGTTCTTC. Encoded protein: CSVRIGDNEQFF.

This clone was recorded only once. V gene TRBV29-1 combines with J gene TRBJ2-7; D perhaps matches TRBD1 (6 bases). The CDR3 loop spans 13 amino acids. Trimming removed 7 bases at V and 5 bases at J, with 18 bases between. The V gene's germline CDR1 is SQVTM and CDR2 ANQGSEA. The CDR3 bases are TGCAGCGCCCTGACAGGAAAAGTTAACGAGCAGTACTTC. Translation: CSALTGKVNEQYF.

This clone was counted only a few times. The chain has TRBV7-9 and TRBJ2-7, with 8 bases fitting TRBD1. The CDR3 has 14 amino acids. The germline V gene encodes CDR1 SEHNR and CDR2 FQNEAQ (reference sequence). The junction had 9 bases not matched to a gene; V was cut back by 5 bases and J by 6 bases. As DNA, the CDR3 is TGTGCCAGCAGCCCCGTGGGACAGGTCTCCGAGCAGTACTTC. Its translation: CASSPVGQVSEQYF.

This clone showed up just a few times. The J gene is TRBJ2-3, the V gene TRBV5-1; a possible D gene is TRBD1 (6 bases). The CDR3 has 15 amino acids. V lost 4 bases and J lost 2, with 14 bases in between. Germline values: CDR1 SGHRS, CDR2 YFSETQ. CDR3 DNA sequence: TGCGCCAGCAGCCCCCCGACAGGAGCCACAGATACGCAGTATTTT. It yields the protein CASSPPTGATDTQYF.

This clone was detected only a few times. The chain couples TRBV29-1 to TRBJ2-7; TRBD2 is a possible D gene (6 bases). Germline lookup yields CDR1 SQVTM and CDR2 ANQGSEA. The CDR3 has 17 amino acids. The V and J ends lost 1 base and 2 bases respectively, with 21 bases between them. Written as DNA, the CDR3 is TGCAGCGTTGAAGTTGCTCGAGCCGCCGGGGGAACCTACGAGCAGTACTTC. It is translated as CSVEVARAAGGTYEQYF.

The table lists this clone with a few counts. The genes are TRBV5-1 and TRBJ2-5, with TRBD1 matching 10 bases. This CDR3 is 17 amino acids long. Germline loops: CDR1 SGHRS, CDR2 YFSETQ. V lost 3 bases and J lost 6; bases outside the gene matches: 14. The CDR3 is CASSWRGQGFVAQTQYF. The DNA for the CDR3 is TGCGCCAGCAGCTGGAGGGGACAGGGGTTCGTGGCGCAGACCCAGTACTTC.